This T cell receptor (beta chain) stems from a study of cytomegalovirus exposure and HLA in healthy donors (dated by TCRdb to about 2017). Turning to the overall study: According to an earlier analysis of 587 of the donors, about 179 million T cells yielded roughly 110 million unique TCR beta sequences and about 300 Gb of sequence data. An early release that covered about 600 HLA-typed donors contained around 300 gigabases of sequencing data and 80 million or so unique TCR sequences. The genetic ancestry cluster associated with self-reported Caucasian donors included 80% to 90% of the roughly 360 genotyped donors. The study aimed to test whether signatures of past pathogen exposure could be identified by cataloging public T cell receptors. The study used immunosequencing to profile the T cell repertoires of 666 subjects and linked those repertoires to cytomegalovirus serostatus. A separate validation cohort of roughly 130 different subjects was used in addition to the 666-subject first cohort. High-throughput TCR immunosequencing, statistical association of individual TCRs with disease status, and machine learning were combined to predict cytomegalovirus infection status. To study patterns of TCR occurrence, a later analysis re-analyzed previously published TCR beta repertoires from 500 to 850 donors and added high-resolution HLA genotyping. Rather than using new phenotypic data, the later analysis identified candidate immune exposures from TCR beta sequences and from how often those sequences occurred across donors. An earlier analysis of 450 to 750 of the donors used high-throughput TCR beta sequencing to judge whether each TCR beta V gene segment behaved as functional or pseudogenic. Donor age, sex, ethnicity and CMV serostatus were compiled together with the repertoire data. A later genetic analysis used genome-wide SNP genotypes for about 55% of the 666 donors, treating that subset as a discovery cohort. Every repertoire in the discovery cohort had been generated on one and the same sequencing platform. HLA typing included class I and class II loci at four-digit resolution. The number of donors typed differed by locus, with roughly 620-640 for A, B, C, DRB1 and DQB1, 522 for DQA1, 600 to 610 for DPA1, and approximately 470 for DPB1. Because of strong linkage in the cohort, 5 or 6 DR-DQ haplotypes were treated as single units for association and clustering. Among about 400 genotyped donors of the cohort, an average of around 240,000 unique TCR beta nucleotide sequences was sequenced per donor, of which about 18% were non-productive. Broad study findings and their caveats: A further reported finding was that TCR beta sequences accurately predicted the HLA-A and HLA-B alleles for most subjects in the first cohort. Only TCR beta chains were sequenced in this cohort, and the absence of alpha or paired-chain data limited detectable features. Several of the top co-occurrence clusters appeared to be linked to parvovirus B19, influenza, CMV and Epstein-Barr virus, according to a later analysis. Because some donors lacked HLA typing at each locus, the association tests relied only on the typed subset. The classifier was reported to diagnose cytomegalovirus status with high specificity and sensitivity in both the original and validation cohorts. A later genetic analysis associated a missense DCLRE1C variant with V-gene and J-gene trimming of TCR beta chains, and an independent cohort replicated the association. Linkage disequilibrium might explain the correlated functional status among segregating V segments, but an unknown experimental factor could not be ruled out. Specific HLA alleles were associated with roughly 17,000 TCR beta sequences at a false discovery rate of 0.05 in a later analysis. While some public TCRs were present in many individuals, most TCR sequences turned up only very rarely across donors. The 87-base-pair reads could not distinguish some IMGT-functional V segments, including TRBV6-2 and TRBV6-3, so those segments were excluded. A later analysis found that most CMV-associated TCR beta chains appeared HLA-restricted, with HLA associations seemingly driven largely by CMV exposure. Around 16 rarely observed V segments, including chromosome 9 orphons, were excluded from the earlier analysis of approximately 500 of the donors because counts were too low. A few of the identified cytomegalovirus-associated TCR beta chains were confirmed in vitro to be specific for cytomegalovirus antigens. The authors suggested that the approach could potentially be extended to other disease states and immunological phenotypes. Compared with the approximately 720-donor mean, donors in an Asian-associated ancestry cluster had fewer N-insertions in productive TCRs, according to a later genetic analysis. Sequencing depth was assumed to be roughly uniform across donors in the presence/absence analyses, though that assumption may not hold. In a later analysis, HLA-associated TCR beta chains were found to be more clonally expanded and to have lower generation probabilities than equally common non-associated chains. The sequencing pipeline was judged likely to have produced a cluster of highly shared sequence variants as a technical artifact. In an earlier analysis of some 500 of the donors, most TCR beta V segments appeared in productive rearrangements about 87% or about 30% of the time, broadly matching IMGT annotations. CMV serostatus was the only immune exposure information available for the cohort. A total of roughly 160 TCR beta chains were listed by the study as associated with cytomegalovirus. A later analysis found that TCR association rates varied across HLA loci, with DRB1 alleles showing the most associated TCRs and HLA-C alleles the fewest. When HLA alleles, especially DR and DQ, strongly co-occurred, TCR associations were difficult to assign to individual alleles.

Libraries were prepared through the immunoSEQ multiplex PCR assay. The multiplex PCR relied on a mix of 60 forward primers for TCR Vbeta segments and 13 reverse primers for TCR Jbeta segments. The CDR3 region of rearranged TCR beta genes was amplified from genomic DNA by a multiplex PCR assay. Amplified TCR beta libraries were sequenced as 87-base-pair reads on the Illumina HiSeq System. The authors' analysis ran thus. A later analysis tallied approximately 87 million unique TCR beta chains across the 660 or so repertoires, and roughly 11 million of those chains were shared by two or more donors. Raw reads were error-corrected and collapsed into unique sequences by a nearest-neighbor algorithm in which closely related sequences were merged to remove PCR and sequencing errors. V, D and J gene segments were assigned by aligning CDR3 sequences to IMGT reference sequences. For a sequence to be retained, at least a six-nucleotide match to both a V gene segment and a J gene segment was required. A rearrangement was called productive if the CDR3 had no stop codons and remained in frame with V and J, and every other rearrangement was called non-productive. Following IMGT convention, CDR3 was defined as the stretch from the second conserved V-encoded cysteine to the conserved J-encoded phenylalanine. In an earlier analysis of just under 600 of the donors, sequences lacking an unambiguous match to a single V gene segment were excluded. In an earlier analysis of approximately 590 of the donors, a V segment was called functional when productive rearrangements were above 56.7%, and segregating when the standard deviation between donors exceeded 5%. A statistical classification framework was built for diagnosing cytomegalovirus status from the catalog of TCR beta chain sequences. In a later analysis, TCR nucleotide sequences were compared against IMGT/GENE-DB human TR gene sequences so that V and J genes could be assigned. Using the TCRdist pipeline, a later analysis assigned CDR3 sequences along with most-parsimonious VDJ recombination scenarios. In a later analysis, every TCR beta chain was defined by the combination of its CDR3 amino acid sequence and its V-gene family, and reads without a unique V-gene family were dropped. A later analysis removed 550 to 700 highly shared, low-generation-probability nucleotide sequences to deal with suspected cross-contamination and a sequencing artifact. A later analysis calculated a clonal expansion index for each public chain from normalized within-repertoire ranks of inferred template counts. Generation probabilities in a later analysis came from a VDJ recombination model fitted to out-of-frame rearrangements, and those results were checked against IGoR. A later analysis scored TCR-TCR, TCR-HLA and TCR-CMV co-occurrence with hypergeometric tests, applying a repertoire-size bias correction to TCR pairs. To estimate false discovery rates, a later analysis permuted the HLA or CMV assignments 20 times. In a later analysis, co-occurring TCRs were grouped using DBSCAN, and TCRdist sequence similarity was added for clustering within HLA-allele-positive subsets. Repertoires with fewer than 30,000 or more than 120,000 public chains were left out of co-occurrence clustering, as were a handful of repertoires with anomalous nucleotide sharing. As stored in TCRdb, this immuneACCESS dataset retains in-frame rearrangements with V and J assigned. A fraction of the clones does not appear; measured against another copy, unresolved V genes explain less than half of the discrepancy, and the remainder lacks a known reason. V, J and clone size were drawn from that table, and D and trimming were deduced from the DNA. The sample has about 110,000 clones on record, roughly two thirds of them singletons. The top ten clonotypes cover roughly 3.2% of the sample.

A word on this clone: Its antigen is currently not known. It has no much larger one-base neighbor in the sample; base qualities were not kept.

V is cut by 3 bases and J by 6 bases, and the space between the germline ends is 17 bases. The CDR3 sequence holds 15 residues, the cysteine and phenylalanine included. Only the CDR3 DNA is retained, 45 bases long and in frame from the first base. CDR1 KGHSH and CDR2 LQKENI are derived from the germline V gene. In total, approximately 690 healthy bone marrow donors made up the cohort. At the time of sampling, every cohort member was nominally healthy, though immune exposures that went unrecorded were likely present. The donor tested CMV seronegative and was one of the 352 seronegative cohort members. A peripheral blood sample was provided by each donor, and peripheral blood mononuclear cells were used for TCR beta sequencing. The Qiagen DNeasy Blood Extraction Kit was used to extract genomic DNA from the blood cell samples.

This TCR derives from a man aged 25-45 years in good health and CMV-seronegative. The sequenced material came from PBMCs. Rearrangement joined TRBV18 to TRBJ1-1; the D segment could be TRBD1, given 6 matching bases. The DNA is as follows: TGTGCCAGCTCACCCCGGTCAGGGGAGAGCTCTGAAGCTTTCTTT. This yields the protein CASSPRSGESSEAFF.